The clone carrying this T cell receptor (beta chain) occurred many times. The V end lost 10 bases, the J end lost 0 bases, and 11 bases lay between the germline ends. Per the germline V gene, CDR1 is MNHNS and CDR2 is SASEGT. The CDR3 is 13 amino acids. This specimen belongs to a study of T-cell reconstitution after alpha-beta-depleted transplantation in children. Preparation of the TCRbeta library used unique molecular identifiers. TCRdb redid the calling of the PCR reads with MiXCR, one entry per CDR3 protein. The sample holds hundreds of thousands of distinct CDR3 sequences, less than 15% seen once.

The source material was PBMCs, sampled from the stem cell graft. The sequence derives from a human donor who donated a stem cell graft to a child with Fanconi anemia. The rearrangement links TRBV6-1 to TRBJ2-3; D assignment may be TRBD1 or TRBD2 (6 bases each). In nucleotides, the CDR3 is TGTGCCACGGAGGGGGATAGCACAGATACGCAGTATTTT. Translated: CATEGDSTDTQYF.